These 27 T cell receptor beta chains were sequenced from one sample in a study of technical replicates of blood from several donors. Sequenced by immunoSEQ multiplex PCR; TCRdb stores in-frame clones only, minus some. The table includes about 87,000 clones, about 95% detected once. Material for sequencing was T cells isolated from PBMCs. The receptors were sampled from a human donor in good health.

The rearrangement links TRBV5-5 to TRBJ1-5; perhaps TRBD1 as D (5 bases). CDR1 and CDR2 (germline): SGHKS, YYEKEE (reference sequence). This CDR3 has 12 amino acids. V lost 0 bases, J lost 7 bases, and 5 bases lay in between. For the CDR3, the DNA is TGTGCCAGCAGCTTGGAGGGGCAGCCCCAGCATTTT. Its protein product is CASSLEGQPQHF. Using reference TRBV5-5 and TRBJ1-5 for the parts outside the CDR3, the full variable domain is DAGVTQSPTHLIKTRGQQVTLRCSPISGHKSVSWYQQVLGQGPQFIFQYYEKEERGRGNFPDRFSARQFPNYSSELNVNALLLGDSALYLCASSLEGQPQHFGDGTRLSIL.

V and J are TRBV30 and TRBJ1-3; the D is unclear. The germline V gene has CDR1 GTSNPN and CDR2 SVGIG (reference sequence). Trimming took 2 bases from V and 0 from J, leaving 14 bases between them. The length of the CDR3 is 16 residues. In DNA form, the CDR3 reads TGTGCCTGGAGTTATGGGCTATTAAACTCTGGAAACACCATATATTTT. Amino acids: CAWSYGLLNSGNTIYF.

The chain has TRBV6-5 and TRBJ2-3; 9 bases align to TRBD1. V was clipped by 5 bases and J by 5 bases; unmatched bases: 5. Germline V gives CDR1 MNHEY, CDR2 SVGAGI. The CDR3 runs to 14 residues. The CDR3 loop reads CASSQQGARDTQYF. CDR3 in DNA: TGTGCCAGCAGTCAACAGGGGGCGAGAGATACGCAGTATTTT.

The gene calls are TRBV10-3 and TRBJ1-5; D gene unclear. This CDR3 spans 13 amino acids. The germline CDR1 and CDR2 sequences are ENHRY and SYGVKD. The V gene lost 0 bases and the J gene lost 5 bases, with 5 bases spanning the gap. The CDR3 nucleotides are TGTGCCATCAGTGAGTCTCTAGATCAGCCCCAGCATTTT. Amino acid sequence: CAISESLDQPQHF.

CDR3 sequence: CASSLRARFNEQFF. The CDR3 DNA is TGTGCCAGCAGTTTGAGAGCTAGGTTCAATGAGCAGTTCTTC. The chain employs TRBV27 and TRBJ2-1; D remains unclear. The germline gives CDR1 MNHEY, CDR2 SMNVEV (reference sequence). The CDR3 consists of 14 residues. The V end lost 3 bases, the J end lost 6 bases, and 12 bases lay between the germline ends.

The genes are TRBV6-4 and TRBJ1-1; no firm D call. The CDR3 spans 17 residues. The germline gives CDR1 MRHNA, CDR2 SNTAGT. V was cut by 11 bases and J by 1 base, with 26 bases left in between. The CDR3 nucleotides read TGTGCCGTAAATAGGGAGAGAATGAGATCCAGGAACACTGAAGCTTTCTTT. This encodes CAVNRERMRSRNTEAFF.

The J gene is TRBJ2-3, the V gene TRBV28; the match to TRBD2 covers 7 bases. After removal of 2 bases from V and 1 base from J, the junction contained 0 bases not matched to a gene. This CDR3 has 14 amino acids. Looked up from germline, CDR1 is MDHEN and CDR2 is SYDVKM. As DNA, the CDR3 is TGTGCCAGCAGTTTAGCGGGGGGCACAGATACGCAGTATTTT. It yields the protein CASSLAGGTDTQYF.

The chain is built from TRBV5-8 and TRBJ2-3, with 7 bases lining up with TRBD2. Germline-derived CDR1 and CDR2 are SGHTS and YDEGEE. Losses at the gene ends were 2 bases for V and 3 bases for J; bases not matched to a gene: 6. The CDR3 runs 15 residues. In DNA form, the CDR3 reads TGTGCCAGCAGCTTCGGGACTAAGGAGACAGATACGCAGTATTTT. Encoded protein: CASSFGTKETDTQYF.

The CDR3 nucleotides are TGTGCCAGCAGTTTATGGGGTAGGGAGGGAGGCACAGATACGCAGTATTTT. Translated, it gives CASSLWGREGGTDTQYF. The chain couples TRBV28 to TRBJ2-3; 7 nucleotides align to TRBD2. The CDR3 runs 17 residues. Germline CDR1 reads MDHEN; CDR2 reads SYDVKM. After removal of 0 bases from V and 1 base from J, the junction contained 7 bases not matched to a gene. Variable domain in full (rest from reference TRBV28 and TRBJ2-3): DVKVTQSSRYLVKRTGEKVFLECVQDMDHENMFWYRQDPGLGLRLIYFSYDVKMKEKGDIPEGYSVSREKKERFSLILESASTNQTSMYLCASSLWGREGGTDTQYFGPGTRLTVL.

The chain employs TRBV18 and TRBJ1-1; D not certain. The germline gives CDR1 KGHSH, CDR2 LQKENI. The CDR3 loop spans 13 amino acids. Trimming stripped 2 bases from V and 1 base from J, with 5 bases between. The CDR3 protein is CASSPMANTEAFF. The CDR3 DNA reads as TGTGCCAGCTCACCAATGGCGAACACTGAAGCTTTCTTT.

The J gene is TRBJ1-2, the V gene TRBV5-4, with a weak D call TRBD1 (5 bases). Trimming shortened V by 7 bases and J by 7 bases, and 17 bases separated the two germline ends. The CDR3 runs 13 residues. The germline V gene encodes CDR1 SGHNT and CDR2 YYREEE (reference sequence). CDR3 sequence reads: CASGRTGDRGYTF. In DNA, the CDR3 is TGTGCCAGCGGCCGAACGGGGGATCGTGGCTACACCTTC. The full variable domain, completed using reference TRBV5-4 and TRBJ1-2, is ETGVTQSPTHLIKTRGQQVTLRCSSQSGHNTVSWYQQALGQGPQFIFQYYREEENGRGNFPPRFSGLQFPNYSSELNVNALELDDSALYLCASGRTGDRGYTFGSGTRLTVV.

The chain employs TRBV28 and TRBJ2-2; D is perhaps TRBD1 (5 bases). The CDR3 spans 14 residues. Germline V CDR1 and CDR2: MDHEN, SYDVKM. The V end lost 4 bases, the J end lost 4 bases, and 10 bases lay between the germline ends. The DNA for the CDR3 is TGTGCCAGCAGTTCTTACAGGAGCACCGGGGAGCTGTTTTTT. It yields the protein CASSSYRSTGELFF.

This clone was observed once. The CDR3 bases are TGCAGCGTTGAAAGGGGCCCAGAGGCTTTCTTT. It codes for CSVERGPEAFF. The gene calls are TRBV29-1 and TRBJ1-1; TRBD1 is a possible D gene (5 bases). V was cut by 2 bases and J by 11 bases, with 12 bases left in between. CDR1 and CDR2 from the germline V gene are SQVTM and ANQGSEA. The CDR3 runs to 11 residues.

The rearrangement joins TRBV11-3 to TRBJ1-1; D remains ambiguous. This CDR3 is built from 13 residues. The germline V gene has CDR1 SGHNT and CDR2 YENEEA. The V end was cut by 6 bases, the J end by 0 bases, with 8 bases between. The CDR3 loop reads CASSRSMNTEAFF. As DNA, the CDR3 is TGTGCCAGCAGTCGCAGTATGAACACTGAAGCTTTCTTT.

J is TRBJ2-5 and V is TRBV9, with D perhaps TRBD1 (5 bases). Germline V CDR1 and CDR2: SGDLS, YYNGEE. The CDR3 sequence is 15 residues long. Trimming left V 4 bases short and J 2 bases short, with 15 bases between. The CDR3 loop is CASSPSTGPQETQYF. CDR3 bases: TGTGCCAGCAGCCCGAGCACAGGTCCTCAAGAGACCCAGTACTTC.

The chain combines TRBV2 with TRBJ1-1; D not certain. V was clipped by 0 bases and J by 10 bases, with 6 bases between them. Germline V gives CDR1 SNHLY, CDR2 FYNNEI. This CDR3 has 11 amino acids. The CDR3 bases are TGTGCCAGCAGTGAAGCCGGGAGAGCTTTCTTT. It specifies CASSEAGRAFF. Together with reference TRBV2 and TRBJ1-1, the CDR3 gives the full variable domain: EPEVTQTPSHQVTQMGQEVILRCVPISNHLYFYWYRQILGQKVEFLVSFYNNEISEKSEIFDDQFSVERPDGSNFTLKIRSTKLEDSAMYFCASSEAGRAFFGQGTRLTVV.

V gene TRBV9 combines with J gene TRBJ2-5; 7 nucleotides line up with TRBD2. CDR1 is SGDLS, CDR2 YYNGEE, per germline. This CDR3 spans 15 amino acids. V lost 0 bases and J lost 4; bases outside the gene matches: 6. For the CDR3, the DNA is TGTGCCAGCAGCGTAGGTTGGGGGGGTCGAGAGACCCAGTACTTC. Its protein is CASSVGWGGRETQYF. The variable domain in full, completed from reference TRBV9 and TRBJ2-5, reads DSGVTQTPKHLITATGQRVTLRCSPRSGDLSVYWYQQSLDQGLQFLIQYYNGEERAKGNILERFSAQQFPDLHSELNLSSLELGDSALYFCASSVGWGGRETQYFGPGTRLLVL.

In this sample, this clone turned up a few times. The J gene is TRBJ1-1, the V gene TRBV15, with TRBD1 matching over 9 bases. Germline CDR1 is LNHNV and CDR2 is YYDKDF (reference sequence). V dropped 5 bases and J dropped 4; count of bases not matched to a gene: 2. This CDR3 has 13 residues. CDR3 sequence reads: CATSWGQGTEAFF. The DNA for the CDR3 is TGTGCCACCAGCTGGGGACAGGGCACTGAAGCTTTCTTT. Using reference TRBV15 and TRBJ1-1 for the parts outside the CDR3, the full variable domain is DAMVIQNPRYQVTQFGKPVTLSCSQTLNHNVMYWYQQKSSQAPKLLFHYYDKDFNNEADTPDNFQSRRPNTSFCFLDIRSPGLGDTAMYLCATSWGQGTEAFFGQGTRLTVV.

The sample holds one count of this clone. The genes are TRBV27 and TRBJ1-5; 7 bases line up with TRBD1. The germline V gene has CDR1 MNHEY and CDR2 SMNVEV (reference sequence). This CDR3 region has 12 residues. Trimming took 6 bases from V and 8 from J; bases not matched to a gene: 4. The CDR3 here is CASRTGEEPQHF. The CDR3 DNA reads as TGTGCCAGCAGAACAGGGGAAGAGCCCCAGCATTTT.

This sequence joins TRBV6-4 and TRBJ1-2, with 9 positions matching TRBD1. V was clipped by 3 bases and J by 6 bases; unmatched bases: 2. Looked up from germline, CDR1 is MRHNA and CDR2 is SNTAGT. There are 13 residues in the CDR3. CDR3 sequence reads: CASSEQGAHGYTF. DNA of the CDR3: TGTGCCAGCAGTGAACAGGGGGCGCATGGCTACACCTTC.

The CDR3 sequence: CASSQGRQALNEAFF. CDR3 nucleotide sequence: TGTGCCAGCAGCCAAGGACGACAGGCTTTAAATGAAGCTTTCTTT. The chain carries TRBV4-2 and TRBJ1-1; possibly TRBD1 for D (6 bases). Looked up from germline, CDR1 is LGHNA and CDR2 is YNFKEQ. The V gene lost 1 base and the J gene lost 7 bases, with 16 bases spanning the gap. CDR3 size: 15 residues.

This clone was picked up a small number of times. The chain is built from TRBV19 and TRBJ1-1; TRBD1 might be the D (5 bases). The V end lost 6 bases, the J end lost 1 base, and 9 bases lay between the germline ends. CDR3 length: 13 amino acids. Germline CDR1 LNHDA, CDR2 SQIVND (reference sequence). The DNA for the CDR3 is TGTGCCAGTAGCAGAGACAGGAACACTGAAGCTTTCTTT. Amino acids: CASSRDRNTEAFF.

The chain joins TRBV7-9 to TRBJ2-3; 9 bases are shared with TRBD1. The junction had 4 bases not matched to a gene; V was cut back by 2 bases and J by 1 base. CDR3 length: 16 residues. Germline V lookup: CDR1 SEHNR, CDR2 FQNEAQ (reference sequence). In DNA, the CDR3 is TGTGCCAGCAGCTTACGGACAGGGGAAGGCACAGATACGCAGTATTTT. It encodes CASSLRTGEGTDTQYF.

CDR3 sequence (DNA): TGTGCCAGCAGTTTAGCCAGGGGGCCCTACGAGCAGTACTTC. It specifies CASSLARGPYEQYF. V and J are TRBV27 and TRBJ2-7; 8 positions agree with TRBD1. The germline V gene encodes CDR1 MNHEY and CDR2 SMNVEV (reference sequence). There are 14 residues in the CDR3. Germline trimming cut 2 bases from V and 2 bases from J; bases unmatched to any gene: 2.

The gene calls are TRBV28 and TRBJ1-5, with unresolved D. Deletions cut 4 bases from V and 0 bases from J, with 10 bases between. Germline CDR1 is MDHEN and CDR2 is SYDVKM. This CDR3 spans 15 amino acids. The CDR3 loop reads CASSSDYYSNQPQHF. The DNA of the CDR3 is TGTGCCAGCAGTTCCGACTATTATAGCAATCAGCCCCAGCATTTT. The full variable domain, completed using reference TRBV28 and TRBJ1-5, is DVKVTQSSRYLVKRTGEKVFLECVQDMDHENMFWYRQDPGLGLRLIYFSYDVKMKEKGDIPEGYSVSREKKERFSLILESASTNQTSMYLCASSSDYYSNQPQHFGDGTRLSIL.

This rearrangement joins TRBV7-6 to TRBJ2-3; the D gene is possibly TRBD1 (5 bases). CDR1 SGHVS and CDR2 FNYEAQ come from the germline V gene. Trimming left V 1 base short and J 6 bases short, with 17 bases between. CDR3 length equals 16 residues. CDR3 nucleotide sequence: TGTGCCAGCAGCTTAGGCCCCCCCCTAGGGGTCGATACGCAGTATTTT. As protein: CASSLGPPLGVDTQYF.

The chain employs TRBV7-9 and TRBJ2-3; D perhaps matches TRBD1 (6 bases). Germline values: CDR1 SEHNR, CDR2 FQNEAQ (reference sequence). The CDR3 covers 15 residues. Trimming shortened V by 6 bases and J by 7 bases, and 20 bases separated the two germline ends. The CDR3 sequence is CASSRGVGTFNTQYF. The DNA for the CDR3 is TGTGCCAGCAGTAGAGGGGTCGGGACATTCAATACGCAGTATTTT.